This T cell receptor (beta chain) was sequenced during a study of vaccination effects on CD4 cells after COVID-19. Repertoires were generated with immunoSEQ multiplex PCR, while TCRdb's copy carries only in-frame clones and drops some. The table shows around 69,000 clones, with just under 75% occurring only once. About this clone itself: Its cognate antigen is unknown.

The CDR3 loop spans 17 amino acids. Germline CDR1 is MDHEN and CDR2 is SYDVKM. V lost 3 bases, J lost 1 base, and 8 bases stayed unmatched. Sequencing was preceded by expansion of antigen-specific CD4+ T cells with viral peptide pools in the ViraFEST assay. Following 10 days of culture, CD4+ T cells were isolated. Each person got two doses of an mRNA SARS-CoV-2 vaccine, BNT162b2 or mRNA-1273. No vaccinee had earlier SARS-CoV-2 infection, and nucleocapsid antibodies were negative. About 1.8 million PBMC were seeded per well and grown in the presence of approximately 9.5 IU/ml IL-2 and about 10 ug/ml peptides. On day 3 and again on day 7, half the medium was replaced with IL-2 medium.

This TCR derives from a human donor who received a COVID-19 vaccine. The sequences come from CD4+ T cells from PBMCs cultured with HCoV-229E spike peptides, collected after COVID-19 vaccination. The chain has TRBV28 and TRBJ2-5; the match to TRBD1 covers 10 bases. CDR3 loop: CASSLTGGAPAQETQYF. The CDR3 DNA reads as TGTGCCAGCAGTTTGACAGGGGGCGCACCCGCCCAAGAGACCCAGTACTTC.